This T cell receptor (beta chain) appears in the sequencing data of a study of blood T cells in healthy people across ages. A second about 6 to 11 cycle PCR used barcoded and J-beta primers. TCRdb re-called the 5' RACE reads through MiXCR, storing one row per CDR3 protein. The profile shows some 800,000 distinct CDR3 sequences, about 42% of them singletons. V was shortened by 1 base and J by 6 bases, with 11 bases between the two germline ends. Germline assignment: CDR1 LGHNA and CDR2 YSLEER. The CDR3 covers 14 residues. A note on this clonotype: What it binds is unknown.

Study conclusions and caveats: Across the age range, TCR beta diversity per million T cells fell in a roughly linear way.

The sequence was obtained from a man aged 55 to 70 in good health. The chain is built from TRBV4-3 and TRBJ2-3; D is ambiguous. The sample comprised blood. The CDR3 DNA sequence: TGCGCCAGCAGCCAAGTTGGACGTTCTGATACGCAGTATTTT. Amino acid sequence: CASSQVGRSDTQYF.